The rows below give T cell receptor beta chains drawn from one sample of a study of OX40 agonist ivuxolimab in advanced cancers. Profiled with immunoSEQ multiplex PCR; TCRdb holds only in-frame clones, not every one. The table includes 77,000 or so clones, 75% to 90% detected once. The sample here was CD4+ or CD8+ T cells sorted from blood, taken in a trial of the OX40 agonist ivuxolimab. These receptors were taken from an adult with an advanced solid tumor such as melanoma, head and neck, liver or kidney cancer. Both conserved end residues are part of each CDR3. The D gene is left open where the match is weak. Not all rows give a size; the values are once, few, many and, for expanded clones, a class.

>TRBV18|-|TRBJ1-4|-
CASSPPSGAGEKLFF
TGTGCCAGCTCACCACCATCGGGGGCAGGTGAAAAACTGTTTTTT
>TRBV6-6|few|TRBJ1-1|-
CASRTRKGRWTEAFF
TGTGCCAGTAGGACTCGGAAGGGGCGATGGACTGAAGCTTTCTTT
>TRBV5-1|-|TRBJ1-5|-
CASSLVGPYSNQPQHF
TGCGCCAGCAGCTTGGTAGGGCCGTATAGCAATCAGCCCCAGCATTTT
>TRBV28|-|TRBJ1-6|-
CASSLAGSSYNSPLHF
TGTGCCAGCAGTTTAGCGGGGAGCTCCTATAATTCACCCCTCCACTTT
>TRBV5-6|-|TRBJ2-3|-
CASGLRGPTDTQYF
TGTGCCAGCGGCCTCCGGGGGCCCACAGATACGCAGTATTTT
>TRBV11-2|-|TRBJ2-5|TRBD2
CASSLGLAGGQETQYF
TGTGCCAGCAGCCTCGGACTAGCGGGGGGTCAAGAGACCCAGTACTTC
>TRBV18|-|TRBJ2-2|-
CASSPPIAAATGELFF
TGTGCCAGCTCACCACCGATAGCGGCTGCCACCGGGGAGCTGTTTTTT
>TRBV5-1|few|TRBJ1-1|-
CASSLGYGTEAFF
TGCGCCAGCAGCTTGGGTTATGGAACTGAAGCTTTCTTT
>TRBV13|-|TRBJ2-2|-
CASSKVGINTGELFF
TGTGCCAGCAGCAAAGTGGGTATTAACACCGGGGAGCTGTTTTTT
>TRBV19|-|TRBJ2-2|-
CASSPPYTGELFF
TGTGCCAGTAGTCCCCCCTACACCGGGGAGCTGTTTTTT
>TRBV13|-|TRBJ1-2|-
CASGLNYGYTF
TGTGCCAGCGGGCTGAACTATGGCTACACCTTC
>TRBV10-3|few|TRBJ1-6|TRBD1
CAIRGQGWGSPLHF
TGTGCCATCAGGGGACAGGGGTGGGGTTCACCCCTCCACTTT
>TRBV5-1|-|TRBJ2-7|-
CASSLAPGESYEQYF
TGCGCCAGCAGCTTGGCCCCAGGGGAATCCTACGAGCAGTACTTC
>TRBV18|-|TRBJ1-2|-
CASSTIPGKSNRSYTF
TGTGCCAGCTCGACGATACCGGGAAAATCAAACAGGAGCTACACCTTC
>TRBV7-2|-|TRBJ1-2|TRBD1
CASSSRQGRYTF
TGTGCCAGCAGCTCCCGACAGGGCCGCTACACCTTC
>TRBV4-1|once|TRBJ2-3|TRBD2
CASSRFRLATSTDTQYF
TGCGCCAGCAGCCGGTTCAGACTAGCGACTAGCACAGATACGCAGTATTTT
>TRBV18|once|TRBJ1-1|TRBD1
CASSNSLQGANTEAFF
TGTGCCAGCTCTAACTCACTACAGGGGGCGAACACTGAAGCTTTCTTT
>TRBV6-1|-|TRBJ2-5|-
CASASSVAQETQYF
TGTGCCAGCGCCTCTAGCGTGGCCCAAGAGACCCAGTACTTC
>TRBV6-5|-|TRBJ1-1|-
CASSYGVGVNTEAFF
TGTGCCAGCAGTTACGGGGTAGGCGTGAACACTGAAGCTTTCTTT
>TRBV7-2|-|TRBJ1-5|-
CASSSRGGQPQHF
TGTGCCAGCAGCTCTAGGGGGGGTCAGCCCCAGCATTTT
>TRBV7-2|-|TRBJ1-3|-
CASSFVGGTNTIYF
TGTGCCAGCAGCTTCGTAGGGGGTACAAACACCATATATTTT
>TRBV18|-|TRBJ1-4|-
CASSRATSRGEKLFF
TGTGCCAGCTCGAGGGCTACATCGCGTGGTGAAAAACTGTTTTTT
>TRBV7-8|-|TRBJ1-1|-
CASSESIPNTEAFF
TGTGCCAGCAGCGAGAGCATTCCGAACACTGAAGCTTTCTTT
>TRBV6-1|-|TRBJ1-3|-
CASSEAGFSGNTIYF
TGTGCCAGCAGTGAAGCAGGGTTCTCTGGAAACACCATATATTTT
>TRBV19|-|TRBJ2-7|-
CASGDGRGQYF
TGTGCCAGTGGGGACGGGAGAGGGCAGTACTTC
>TRBV10-3|-|TRBJ2-2|TRBD1
CAIGTMDRANTGELFF
TGTGCCATCGGGACGATGGACAGGGCGAACACCGGGGAGCTGTTTTTT
>TRBV28|-|TRBJ2-7|TRBD1
CASSPRQGSYEQYF
TGTGCCAGCAGCCCCCGACAGGGTTCCTACGAGCAGTACTTC
>TRBV11-2|-|TRBJ1-1|TRBD1
CASSLLGGQGALGTEAFF
TGTGCCAGCAGCTTATTGGGGGGACAGGGGGCATTGGGCACTGAAGCTTTCTTT
>TRBV7-3|-|TRBJ2-2|-
CASSQQTVGELFF
TGTGCCAGCAGTCAACAGACTGTCGGGGAGCTGTTTTTT
>TRBV6-5|-|TRBJ2-7|TRBD1
CASSRQGTIYEQYF
TGTGCCAGCAGTCGACAGGGAACCATCTACGAGCAGTACTTC
>TRBV18|-|TRBJ2-3|-
CASSSSRGLTDTQYF
TGTGCCAGCTCATCTAGTCGGGGCCTGACAGATACGCAGTATTTT
>TRBV7-8|once|TRBJ1-1|-
CASSLQYRNTEAFF
TGTGCCAGCAGCTTACAATATAGGAACACTGAAGCTTTCTTT
>TRBV9|-|TRBJ2-1|-
CASSVASGYNEQFF
TGTGCCAGCAGCGTAGCCAGCGGCTACAATGAGCAGTTCTTC
>TRBV5-4|-|TRBJ1-5|-
CASSLGRGQPQHF
TGTGCCAGCAGCTTGGGGCGTGGTCAGCCCCAGCATTTT
>TRBV15|-|TRBJ2-5|TRBD2
CATSDPPRGGLKTQYF
TGTGCCACCAGCGACCCCCCGCGGGGGGGCCTGAAGACCCAGTACTTC
>TRBV27|-|TRBJ2-5|-
CASSPQGTGETQYF
TGTGCCAGCAGCCCCCAGGGTACGGGGGAGACCCAGTACTTC
>TRBV27|few|TRBJ1-2|TRBD1
CASGEGQGNYGYTF
TGTGCCAGCGGGGAGGGACAGGGTAACTATGGCTACACCTTC
>TRBV9|once|TRBJ2-5|-
CASSAGVAQETQYF
TGTGCCAGCAGCGCAGGCGTCGCCCAAGAGACCCAGTACTTC
>TRBV18|-|TRBJ2-3|-
CASSPSTDTQYF
TGTGCCAGCTCACCCTCCACAGATACGCAGTATTTT
>TRBV6-5|-|TRBJ1-4|-
CASSYSIGYNEKLFF
TGTGCCAGCAGTTACTCGATTGGGTATAATGAAAAACTGTTTTTT
>TRBV2|-|TRBJ1-2|-
CATSEGMEANGYTF
TGTGCCACCTCAGAGGGGATGGAAGCGAATGGCTACACCTTC
>TRBV19|few|TRBJ1-2|-
CASSAALIGYTF
TGTGCCAGTAGTGCGGCCCTTATTGGCTACACCTTC
>TRBV18|-|TRBJ1-5|-
CASSPQGGLLSNQPQHF
TGTGCCAGCTCACCACAAGGGGGGCTTCTTAGCAATCAGCCCCAGCATTTT
>TRBV7-8|-|TRBJ2-1|TRBD1
CASSDRGLRVYNEQFF
TGTGCCAGCAGTGACAGGGGGCTCAGGGTTTACAATGAGCAGTTCTTC
>TRBV2|few|TRBJ1-5|-
CASSVNPGGNQPQHF
TGTGCCAGCAGTGTAAACCCAGGGGGCAATCAGCCCCAGCATTTT